This T cell receptor beta chain is drawn from a study of blood T cell repertoires in COVID-19. The table came from immunoSEQ multiplex PCR; TCRdb's copy has only in-frame clones and leaves some out. The table records about 410,000 clones, about 91% of them present only once. J lost 3 bases, V lost 0 bases, and 4 bases had no gene match. This CDR3 is 15 amino acids long. Germline CDR1 SEHNR, CDR2 FQNEAQ (reference sequence). Enrolment of Seattle patients took place during active infection, and they were followed longitudinally. This rearrangement joins TRBV7-9 to TRBJ1-2; 7 bases fit TRBD1. This TCR was recovered from a woman in her thirties or forties with COVID-19, enrolled during active disease. Sequencing used peripheral blood. The CDR3 loop is CASSLASGGDYGYTF. CDR3 sequence (DNA): TGTGCCAGCAGCTTAGCGTCAGGGGGTGACTATGGCTACACCTTC.